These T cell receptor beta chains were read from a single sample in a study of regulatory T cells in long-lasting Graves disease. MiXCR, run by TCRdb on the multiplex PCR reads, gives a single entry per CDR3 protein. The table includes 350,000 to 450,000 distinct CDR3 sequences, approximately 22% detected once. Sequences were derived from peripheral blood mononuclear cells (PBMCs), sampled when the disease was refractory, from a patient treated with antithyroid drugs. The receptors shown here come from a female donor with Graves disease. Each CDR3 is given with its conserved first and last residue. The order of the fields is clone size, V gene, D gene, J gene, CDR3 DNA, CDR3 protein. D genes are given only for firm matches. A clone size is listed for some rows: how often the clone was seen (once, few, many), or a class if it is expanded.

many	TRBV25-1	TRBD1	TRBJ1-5	TGTGCCAGCAGTGCCCCAGGGGGAGGACAGCCCCAGCATTTT	CASSAPGGGQPQHF
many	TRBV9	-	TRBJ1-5	TGTGCCAGCAGCGTAGACGGAAATCAGCCCCAGCATTTT	CASSVDGNQPQHF
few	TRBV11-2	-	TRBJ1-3	TGTGCCAGCAGCTCTTGGGCTTTACGTAGCTCTGGAAACACCATATATTTT	CASSSWALRSSGNTIYF
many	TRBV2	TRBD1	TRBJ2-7	TGTGCCAGCGGGGGACCGGACAGGAGCTCCTACGAGCAGTACTTC	CASGGPDRSSYEQYF
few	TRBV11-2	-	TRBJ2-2	TGTGCCAGCAGCTTGTTCTCAGAGAACACCGGGGAGCTGTTTTTT	CASSLFSENTGELFF
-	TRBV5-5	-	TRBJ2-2	TGTGCCAGCAGCTCCGATTCTGGACCCGGGGAGCTGTTTTTT	CASSSDSGPGELFF
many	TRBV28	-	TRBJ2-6	TGTGCCAGCAGTTTTTCCCGCCACGGAGCCAACGTCCTGACTTTC	CASSFSRHGANVLTF
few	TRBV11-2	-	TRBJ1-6	TGTGCCAGCAGCTCCCAATCCTATAATTCACCCCTCCACTTT	CASSSQSYNSPLHF
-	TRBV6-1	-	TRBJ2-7	TGTGCCAGCAGGGACCAGGGGTTTGAGCAGTACTTC	CASRDQGFEQYF
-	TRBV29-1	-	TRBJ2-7	TGCAGCGTTGAAGGCAGGGACTACGAGCAGTACTTC	CSVEGRDYEQYF
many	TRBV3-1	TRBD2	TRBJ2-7	TGTGCCAGCAGCCAGGGACTAGTATTATCCGAGCAGTACTTC	CASSQGLVLSEQYF
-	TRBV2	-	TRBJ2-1	TGTGCCAGCAGTGAAGAACGCCGAAAGCAGTTCTTC	CASSEERRKQFF
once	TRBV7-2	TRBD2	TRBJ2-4	TGTGCCAGCACCGACCCGCAGGTAGCGGGTCCCAAAAACATTCAGTACTTC	CASTDPQVAGPKNIQYF
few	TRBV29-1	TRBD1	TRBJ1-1	TGCAGCGCCCGCGGACAGGGCGGAGACAGCGGGGCTTTCTTT	CSARGQGGDSGAFF
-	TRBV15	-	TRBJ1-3	TGTGCCACCAGCAGAGACCCCCAGCTCTCTGGAAACACCATATATTTT	CATSRDPQLSGNTIYF
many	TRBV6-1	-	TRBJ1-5	TGTGCCAGCAGTGAAGCAGGGGACCATCAGCCCCAGCATTTT	CASSEAGDHQPQHF
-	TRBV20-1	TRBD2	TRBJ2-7	TGCAGTGCTAGAGGGAGCGGGAGTATCCACGAGCAGTACTTC	CSARGSGSIHEQYF
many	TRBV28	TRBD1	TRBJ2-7	TGTGCCAGCAGGGGACAGGGGCGAGTATACGAGCAGTACTTC	CASRGQGRVYEQYF
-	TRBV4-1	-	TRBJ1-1	TGCGCCAGCGGGACACAGAACACTGAAGCTTTCTTT	CASGTQNTEAFF
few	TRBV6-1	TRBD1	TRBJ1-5	TGTGCCAGCAGTGGATTGGTCGGGACAGGTGGTCGCAATCAGCCCCAGCATTTT	CASSGLVGTGGRNQPQHF
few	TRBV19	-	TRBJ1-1	TGTGCCAGTAGTCAGTTCATGAACACTGAAGCTTTCTTT	CASSQFMNTEAFF
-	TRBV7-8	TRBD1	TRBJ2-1	TGTGCCAGCAGCCCTACGACAGGGGGCGGGATTGAGCAGTTCTTC	CASSPTTGGGIEQFF
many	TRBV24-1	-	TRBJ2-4	TGTGCCACCAGTGATGGGACACCTAAAGCCAAAAACATTCAGTACTTC	CATSDGTPKAKNIQYF
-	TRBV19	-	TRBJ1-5	TGTGCCAGTAGTATAGCCCATTTAGGACCGCGACACCAGCCCCAGCATTTT	CASSIAHLGPRHQPQHF
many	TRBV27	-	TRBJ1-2	TGTGCCAGCAAAGGGAGCAGTTCGGGCTATGGCTACACCTTC	CASKGSSSGYGYTF
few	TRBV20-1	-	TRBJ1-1	TGCAGTGCTGGGGACGGGGGGCGGAACACTGAAGCTTTCTTT	CSAGDGGRNTEAFF
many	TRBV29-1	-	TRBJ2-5	TGCAGCGTTGAAGACGGATTGGGGGAGACCCAGTACTTC	CSVEDGLGETQYF
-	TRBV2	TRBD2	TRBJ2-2	TGTGCCAGCATTCTTCGGACTAGCGGGAGGGCGGGCACCGGGGAGCTGTTTTTT	CASILRTSGRAGTGELFF
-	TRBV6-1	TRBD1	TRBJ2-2	TGTGCCAGCAGTGGGTCCCGGGACAGGGGTTCGAACACCGGGGAGCTGTTTTTT	CASSGSRDRGSNTGELFF
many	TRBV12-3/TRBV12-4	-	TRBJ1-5	TGTGCCAGCAGTTTGTCCTGGACAGCCAGTAATCAGCCCCAGCATTTT	CASSLSWTASNQPQHF
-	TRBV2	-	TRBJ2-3	TGTGCCAGCAGTTGGTTGGAGGGGGATACGCAGTATTTT	CASSWLEGDTQYF
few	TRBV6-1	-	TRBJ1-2	TGTGCCAGCAGTCACGGCCAAGGCGATGGCTACACCTTC	CASSHGQGDGYTF
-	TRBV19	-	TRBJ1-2	TGTGCCAGTAGTATACGAGCTAACTATGGCTACACCTTC	CASSIRANYGYTF
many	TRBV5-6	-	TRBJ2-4	TGTGCCAGCAGTTTAGGGCTAGCCAAAAACATTCAGTACTTC	CASSLGLAKNIQYF
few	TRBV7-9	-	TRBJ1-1	TGTGCCAGCAGCCCGACAGGCAGGAGCACTGAAGCTTTCTTT	CASSPTGRSTEAFF
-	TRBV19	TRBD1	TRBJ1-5	TGTGCCACCACGAGACAGGGATCCCCACAGCCCCAGCATTTT	CATTRQGSPQPQHF
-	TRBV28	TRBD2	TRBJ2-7	TGTGCCAGCAGTTTACAAAGCGGGATGACCTACGAGCAGTACTTC	CASSLQSGMTYEQYF
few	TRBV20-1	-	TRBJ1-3	TGCAGTGCTAGTTTAGGAGCCACCATATATTTT	CSASLGATIYF
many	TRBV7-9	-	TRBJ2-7	TGTGCCAGCAGCTTAACTGGACAGATTTACGAGCAGTACTTC	CASSLTGQIYEQYF
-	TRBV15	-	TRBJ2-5	TGTGCCACCAGCCGACAGGTAGGGGAGAAGACCCAGTACTTC	CATSRQVGEKTQYF
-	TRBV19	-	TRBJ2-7	TGTGCCAGTAGTGTTACCGGGAGTAGAGTCCCCGAGCAGTACTTC	CASSVTGSRVPEQYF
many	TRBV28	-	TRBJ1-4	TGTGCCAGCAGTTCCCAACCCCCAGAAAAACTGTTTTTT	CASSSQPPEKLFF
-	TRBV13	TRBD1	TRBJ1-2	TGTGCCAGCAGCTTACGGGACAGGGCCTCCCTCTACACCTTC	CASSLRDRASLYTF
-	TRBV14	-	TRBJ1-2	TGTGCCAGCAGCCAAGCGGGGGTCGATGGCTACACCTTC	CASSQAGVDGYTF
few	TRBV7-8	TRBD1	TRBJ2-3	TGTGCCAGCAGCCGGACAGGGTTCGATACGCAGTATTTT	CASSRTGFDTQYF
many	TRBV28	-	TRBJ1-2	TGTGCCAGCACCTCGACGGACACCTACTATGGCTACACCTTC	CASTSTDTYYGYTF
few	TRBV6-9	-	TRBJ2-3	TGTGCCAGCAGTTGGCGGACTAGCACAGATACGCAGTATTTT	CASSWRTSTDTQYF
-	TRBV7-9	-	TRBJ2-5	TGTGCCAGCAGCTTAGTGGAAGGGGGAGAGACCCAGTACTTC	CASSLVEGGETQYF
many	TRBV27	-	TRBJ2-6	TGTGCCAGCAGCCCAAGACAGTCTGGGGCCAACGTCCTGACTTTC	CASSPRQSGANVLTF
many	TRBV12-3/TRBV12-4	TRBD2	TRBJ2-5	TGTGCCAGCAGTTTAACTAGCGGGGGAGAGACCCAGTACTTC	CASSLTSGGETQYF
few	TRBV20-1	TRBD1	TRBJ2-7	TGCAGCGCCGAGCAGGGACAGGGCTACGAGCAGTACTTC	CSAEQGQGYEQYF
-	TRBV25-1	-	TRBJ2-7	TGTGCCAGCAGTGAAAGGGTCCCTCGGGAGAATTACCACGAGCAGCACTTC	CASSERVPRENYHEQHF
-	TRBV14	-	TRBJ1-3	TGTGCCAGCAGCCAAGATTTAGGGGGAAGCACTGGAAACACCATATATTTT	CASSQDLGGSTGNTIYF
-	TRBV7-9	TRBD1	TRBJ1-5	TGTGCCAGCAGCACACAGGGGGAAAATCAGCCCCAGCATTTT	CASSTQGENQPQHF
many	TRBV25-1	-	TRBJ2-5	TGTGCCAGCAGTGGTGCAGGGGTAGTCCAAGAGACCCAGTACTTC	CASSGAGVVQETQYF